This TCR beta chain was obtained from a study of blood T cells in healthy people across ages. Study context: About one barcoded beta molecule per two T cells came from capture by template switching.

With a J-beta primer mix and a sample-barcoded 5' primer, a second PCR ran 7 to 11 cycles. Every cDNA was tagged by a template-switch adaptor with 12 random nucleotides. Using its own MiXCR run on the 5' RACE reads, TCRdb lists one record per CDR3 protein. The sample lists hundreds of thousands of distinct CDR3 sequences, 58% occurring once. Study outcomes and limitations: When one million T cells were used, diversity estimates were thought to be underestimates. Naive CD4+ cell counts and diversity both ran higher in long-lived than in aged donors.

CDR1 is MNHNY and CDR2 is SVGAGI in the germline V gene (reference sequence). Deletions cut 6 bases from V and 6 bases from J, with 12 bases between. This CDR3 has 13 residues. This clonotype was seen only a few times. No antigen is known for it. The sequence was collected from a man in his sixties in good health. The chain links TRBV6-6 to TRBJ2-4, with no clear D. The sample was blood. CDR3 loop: CASSRAPGNIQYF. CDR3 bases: TGTGCCAGCAGCCGGGCCCCAGGAAACATTCAGTACTTC.